This T cell receptor beta chain was retrieved from a study of shared clonotypes between healthy human individuals. The germline V and J ends were trimmed by 5 bases and 0 bases, with 11 bases remaining between them. Germline V gene lookup returns CDR1 SGHVS and CDR2 FQNEAQ. The CDR3 contains 15 residues. Data came from immunoSEQ multiplex PCR; TCRdb stores just in-frame clones and leaves some out. This sample yields approximately 1,000,000 clones, of which around 77% are seen a single time; 0.7% to 0.95% belongs to the top ten. Source material: memory CD4+ T cells from PBMCs. The subset here: CD45RA-negative fraction. This sequence joins TRBV7-8 and TRBJ2-1; maybe TRBD2 (6 bases). The clonotype originates from a man aged 18 to 29 in good health. Some clones in this sample may be carry-over from other donors' samples. CDR3 nucleotides: TGTGCCAGCAGCCCTCTAGCGAACTCCTACAATGAGCAGTTCTTC. It specifies CASSPLANSYNEQFF.